The TCR beta chain described here comes from a study of T cell responses to AZD1222 COVID-19 vaccine. Findings and caveats of the study: Reportedly, close to half of spike-specific TCRs are directed against unmutated variant regions. CD4 TCRs linked to vaccination spanned spike, dominating at 160-218 and 743-854. Clonal diversity may have been underestimated, and the donors were mostly white British, with more females than males. There were repertoire samples only from the period after the peak T cell response.

Measured with immunoSEQ multiplex PCR; TCRdb has only the in-frame clones, and not every one. The table has around 140,000 clones, more than 90% seen once; the top ten hold about 2.1%. As regards this clone: Antigen specificity is unknown.

V lost 7 bases and J lost 2, with 7 bases in between. The CDR3 consists of 12 residues. Per the germline V gene, CDR1 is SNHLY and CDR2 is FYNNEI. The chain employs TRBV2 and TRBJ2-3; D is ambiguous. The TCR was taken from an adult who received the AZD1222 COVID-19 vaccine. This sample comprised peripheral blood, obtained 28 days after the second AZD1222 dose. The CDR3 sequence is CASNPATDTQYF. CDR3 bases: TGTGCCAGCAATCCAGCCACAGATACGCAGTATTTT.